Listed here are 3 T cell receptor beta chains from one sample, sequenced in a study of blood T cell repertoires in COVID-19. TCRdb's table, derived via immunoSEQ multiplex PCR, lists solely in-frame clones and lacks some. The sample records about 250,000 clones, approximately 84% being singletons. The sequenced sample consisted of PBMCs or T cells enriched from blood (not recorded which). These TCRs come from a woman aged 50 to 60 who had been exposed to COVID-19.

This chain joins TRBV7-3 and TRBJ1-1; D call uncertain. V was trimmed by 5 bases and J by 5 bases, leaving 12 bases between them. Germline V lookup: CDR1 SGHTA, CDR2 FQGTGA. The CDR3 is 13 residues long. CDR3 protein: CASSEDPRTEAFF. Here the CDR3 DNA reads TGTGCCAGCAGCGAAGACCCGAGGACTGAAGCTTTCTTT.

The chain couples TRBV6-5 to TRBJ1-5, with D unresolved. The germline V gene encodes CDR1 MNHEY and CDR2 SVGAGI. This CDR3 has 14 residues. V dropped 5 bases and J dropped 9 bases, with 17 bases sitting between them. The CDR3 is CASSPRPFERPQHF. The CDR3 coding sequence is TGTGCCAGCAGTCCCCGTCCATTCGAGAGGCCCCAGCATTTT.

The genes are TRBV28 and TRBJ2-1; 8 bases line up with TRBD2. The CDR3 consists of 15 residues. Germline V gene sequence: CDR1 MDHEN, CDR2 SYDVKM. V was clipped by 6 bases and J by 8 bases; unmatched bases: 12. DNA of the CDR3: TGTGCCAGCAGCAACCCCGGGACTAGGGGCCATGAGCAGTTCTTC. Protein: CASSNPGTRGHEQFF.